This TCR beta chain was recorded in a study of T cell repertoires in cytomegalovirus infection. Study-wide results and caveats: The response measured ex vivo was dominated by TCR beta clonotypes (HLA-C-restricted and CMV-specific).

In this sample, this clonotype turned up many times. Its target is not known. TCRdb recomputed calls from the reads with MiXCR, one row per CDR3 protein. The sample shows 76,000 or so distinct CDR3 sequences, less than 4.5% of them seen only once. Trimming took 5 bases from V and 0 from J; bases not matched to a gene: 10. Germline loops: CDR1 SGHVS, CDR2 FQNEAQ. The CDR3 contains 16 residues. This chain connects TRBV7-8 to TRBJ2-7; 7 nucleotides align to TRBD1. The sequenced sample was PBMCs. The TCR was taken from a human donor in good health (CMV status not recorded). Some clones in this sample may be carry-over from other donors' samples. CDR3 in amino acids: CASSPRGRRTSYEQYF. Written as DNA, the CDR3 is TGTGCCAGCAGCCCAAGGGGGCGGCGGACCTCCTACGAGCAGTACTTC.